These T cell receptor beta chains were read from a single sample in a study of T cells after yellow fever vaccination. TCRdb reprocessed the 5' RACE reads via MiXCR and lists one record per CDR3 protein. In the table there are some 670,000 distinct CDR3 sequences, more than 9% of which are singletons. Source: PBMCs, taken on the day of the yellow fever booster vaccination. These receptors were obtained from a man under 40 who received the YFV17D yellow fever vaccine. The CDR3 runs from the conserved cysteine through the conserved F or W. The D gene is left open where the match is weak. Rows may omit the clone size; those that give it use once, few, many or a size class.

D,J,size,V,DNA,CDR3
-,TRBJ2-7,-,TRBV20-1,TGCAGTGCTCAGTACTGGCGGGCAGACAGAAGAGCTGGCGAGCAGTACTTC,CSAQYWRADRRAGEQYF
TRBD1,TRBJ2-5,few,TRBV7-2,TGTGCCAGCAGCTTGGGGGACAGGGAGGGAGAGACCCAGTACTTC,CASSLGDREGETQYF
TRBD2,TRBJ2-1,few,TRBV11-2,TGTGCCAGCAGCGAACCGGGACTAGCGGGAGAAAATCGGTTCTTC,CASSEPGLAGENRFF
-,TRBJ2-5,-,TRBV7-9,TGTGCCAGCAGTCTGACTGTGGGACCCCGGGCGTGGGAGACCCAGTACTTC,CASSLTVGPRAWETQYF
TRBD1,TRBJ1-4,-,TRBV20-1,TGCAGTGCTAGAGACCAGGGGGGAGGTGAAAAACTGTTTTTT,CSARDQGGGEKLFF
-,TRBJ2-1,-,TRBV18,TGTGCCAGCTCCTCCAATGGGGGGCTATACAATGAGCAGTTCTTC,CASSSNGGLYNEQFF
-,TRBJ2-5,many,TRBV12-3/TRBV12-4,TGTGCCAGCAGTTACAGTCTCGGGGCCCAAGAGACCCAGTACTTC,CASSYSLGAQETQYF
TRBD2,TRBJ2-7,-,TRBV10-3,TGTGCCATCAGTGCACTAGCGGGAGGGGGCTCCTACGAGCAGTACTTC,CAISALAGGGSYEQYF
-,TRBJ1-4,-,TRBV29-1,TGCAGCGTTGGGGGTCATAATGAAAAACTGTTTTTT,CSVGGHNEKLFF
-,TRBJ2-3,-,TRBV7-2,TGTGCCAGCAGCTCCCGAGCCCTAGCGCCGACAGATACGCAGTATTTT,CASSSRALAPTDTQYF
-,TRBJ2-3,-,TRBV4-2,TGTGCCAGCAGCCAAGACCGGGTGTCAGATACGCAGTATTTT,CASSQDRVSDTQYF
-,TRBJ2-3,few,TRBV11-2,TGTGCCAGCAGCTACGAAGCAGATACGCAGTATTTT,CASSYEADTQYF
-,TRBJ2-3,few,TRBV10-3,TGTGCCATCTCCCTAGGGGACCTGGCAGATACGCAGTATTTT,CAISLGDLADTQYF
-,TRBJ2-7,-,TRBV2,TGTGCCAGCAAAGGCCACCCCTACGAGCAGTACTTC,CASKGHPYEQYF
-,TRBJ1-5,few,TRBV19,TGTGCCAGTAGCACAACAGCTTCCAATCAGCCCCAGCATTTT,CASSTTASNQPQHF
-,TRBJ2-2,-,TRBV6-5,TGTGCCAGCAGTTACTGGGGAGGTCGGAACACCGGGGAGCTGTTTTTT,CASSYWGGRNTGELFF
-,TRBJ2-7,few,TRBV5-6,TGTGCCAGCAGCGACGGAATTCTAAGCTCCTACGAGCAGTACTTC,CASSDGILSSYEQYF
TRBD2,TRBJ2-1,few,TRBV6-5,TGTGCCAGCAGTTACCGGCTAGCGGGATCGGGGGAGGAGCAGTTCTTC,CASSYRLAGSGEEQFF
TRBD2,TRBJ2-7,-,TRBV7-6,TGTGCCAGCAGCACTGGAGCGGGACTAGCGGGCACCTACGAGCAGTACTTC,CASSTGAGLAGTYEQYF
-,TRBJ2-7,many,TRBV18,TGTGCCAGCTCACCGGGCTTTTACGAGCAGTACTTC,CASSPGFYEQYF
-,TRBJ1-6,-,TRBV12-3/TRBV12-4,TGTGCCAGCAGCGCTGGACAAAGAAATTCACCCCTCCACTTT,CASSAGQRNSPLHF
TRBD1,TRBJ2-5,many,TRBV29-1,TGCAGCGTCCTGCACTGGACAGGGGAAGAGACCCAGTACTTC,CSVLHWTGEETQYF
TRBD1,TRBJ2-3,-,TRBV4-3,TGCGCCAGCAGCCAAGACGGACAGGGGGAAGATACGCAGTATTTT,CASSQDGQGEDTQYF
-,TRBJ2-2,-,TRBV7-2,TGTGCCAGCAGCCTCCGTTATGACACCGGGGAGCTGTTTTTT,CASSLRYDTGELFF
-,TRBJ1-2,-,TRBV7-2,TGTGCCAGCAGCTTAGTGGCAGGGCGGGAAGGGGGCTACACCTTC,CASSLVAGREGGYTF
-,TRBJ2-4,few,TRBV6-1,TGTGCCAGCACGGTCGGCGGTCAAGCCAAAAACATTCAGTACTTC,CASTVGGQAKNIQYF
-,TRBJ2-5,-,TRBV7-2,TGTGCCGGCAGTCATATCTCCGGGCAGGCTTGGGAGACCCAGTACTTC,CAGSHISGQAWETQYF
TRBD2,TRBJ2-3,few,TRBV11-2,TGTGCCAGCAGCTTAGAATTGGCTAGCGGGAGTTTATTGGACCCCGCAGATACGCAGTATTTT,CASSLELASGSLLDPADTQYF
-,TRBJ2-1,-,TRBV12-3/TRBV12-4,TGTGCCAGCAGTTTAGCCCACATACTCACAGGGGGGGACTCCTACAATGAGCAGTTCTTC,CASSLAHILTGGDSYNEQFF
TRBD2,TRBJ2-3,-,TRBV12-3/TRBV12-4,TGTGCCAGCAGTTTCACTAGCGCAGATACGCAGTATTTT,CASSFTSADTQYF
-,TRBJ1-2,-,TRBV29-1,TGCAGCGTTGGGGGGGGCGAAGACTATGGCTACACCTTC,CSVGGGEDYGYTF